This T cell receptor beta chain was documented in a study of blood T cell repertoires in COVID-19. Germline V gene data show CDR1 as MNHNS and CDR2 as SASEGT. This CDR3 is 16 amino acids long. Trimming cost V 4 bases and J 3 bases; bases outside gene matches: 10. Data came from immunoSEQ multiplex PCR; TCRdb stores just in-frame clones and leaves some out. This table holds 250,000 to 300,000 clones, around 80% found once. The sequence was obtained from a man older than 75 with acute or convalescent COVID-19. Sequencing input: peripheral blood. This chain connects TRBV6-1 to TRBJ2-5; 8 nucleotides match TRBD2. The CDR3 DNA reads TGTGCCAGCAGTGTTACTAGCGGTTCCCCAGAAGAGACCCAGTACTTC. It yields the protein CASSVTSGSPEETQYF.